In this sample, the clone carrying this T cell receptor (beta chain) turned up a few times. Per germline, CDR1 LNHDA and CDR2 SQIVND (reference sequence). V lost 6 bases and J 8 bases, leaving 19 bases between the germline ends. This CDR3 contains 15 residues. The data originate from a study of blood T cell repertoires in COVID-19. Generated by immunoSEQ multiplex PCR, the TCRdb table keeps only in-frame clones and is missing some. Here the sample spans about 80,000 clones, roughly 80% being singletons. Sequences were obtained from peripheral blood. The rearrangement uses TRBV19 and TRBJ1-4, with D possibly being TRBD1 (6 bases). The sequence was collected from a woman in her 70s with acute or convalescent COVID-19. Written as DNA, the CDR3 is TGTGCCAGTAGCCTGGGCGCCAGGGGTTTCGAAAAACTGTTTTTT. The encoded protein is CASSLGARGFEKLFF.